The rows below give T cell receptor beta chains drawn from one sample of a study of PD-L1 blockade in urothelial cancer. Generated by immunoSEQ multiplex PCR, the TCRdb table keeps only in-frame clones and is missing some. The sample holds around 71,000 clones; about 85% are singletons and the top ten take approximately 6.7%. Sequencing was performed on PBMCs, taken around atezolizumab (anti-PD-L1) treatment. The receptors stem from a man aged 40-55 years with urothelial cancer. CDR3s include the opening cysteine and the closing phenylalanine or tryptophan. Fields, in order: D gene, J gene, V gene, clone size, CDR3 DNA, CDR3 protein. A D gene is named only where the DNA matches it firmly. Size values are once, few and many counts, or a class for expanded clones, and some rows have none.

d_gene: -; j_gene: TRBJ1-2; v_gene: TRBV6-5; abundance: once; CDR3nt: TGTGCCAGCAGAGGCAGGGTGTGGGGTAACTATGGCTACACCTTC; CDR3aa: CASRGRVWGNYGYTF
d_gene: -; j_gene: TRBJ2-7; v_gene: TRBV28; abundance: few; CDR3nt: TGTGCCAGCAGTTTATCTTCAGGGTACATTGGGCGGCAGTACTTC; CDR3aa: CASSLSSGYIGRQYF
d_gene: -; j_gene: TRBJ1-1; v_gene: TRBV7-9; abundance: -; CDR3nt: TGTGCCAGCAGCCCCCCCGGGGGGGCCCTACTGAACACTGAAGCTTTCTTT; CDR3aa: CASSPPGGALLNTEAFF
d_gene: -; j_gene: TRBJ1-2; v_gene: TRBV30; abundance: -; CDR3nt: TGTGCCTGGGGGGCGTCCAACTATGGCTACACCTTC; CDR3aa: CAWGASNYGYTF
d_gene: -; j_gene: TRBJ2-2; v_gene: TRBV2; abundance: -; CDR3nt: TGTGCCAGCATCGCTGTTAGCACCGGGGAGCTGTTTTTT; CDR3aa: CASIAVSTGELFF
d_gene: -; j_gene: TRBJ2-7; v_gene: TRBV5-1; abundance: -; CDR3nt: TGCGCCAGCAGCCCCGGGACACCGTCCTACGAGCAGTACTTC; CDR3aa: CASSPGTPSYEQYF
d_gene: -; j_gene: TRBJ1-5; v_gene: TRBV10-3; abundance: -; CDR3nt: TGTGCCATCAGTGATCGGGGAGAATTCAATCAGCCCCAGCATTTT; CDR3aa: CAISDRGEFNQPQHF
d_gene: -; j_gene: TRBJ1-1; v_gene: TRBV30; abundance: -; CDR3nt: TGTGCCTGGAGAGGTGACGGGAGAAACACTGAAGCTTTCTTT; CDR3aa: CAWRGDGRNTEAFF
d_gene: -; j_gene: TRBJ1-1; v_gene: TRBV28; abundance: -; CDR3nt: TGTGCCAGCAGTTTTGGCAGGGTAAGAACTGAAGCTTTCTTT; CDR3aa: CASSFGRVRTEAFF
d_gene: -; j_gene: TRBJ2-7; v_gene: TRBV6-5; abundance: -; CDR3nt: TGTGCCAGCAGGGCACAGGGCCGGGACGAGCAGTACTTC; CDR3aa: CASRAQGRDEQYF
d_gene: -; j_gene: TRBJ2-2; v_gene: TRBV28; abundance: -; CDR3nt: TGTGCCAGCAGTTTAAGTGGGACAAACACCGGGGAGCTGTTTTTT; CDR3aa: CASSLSGTNTGELFF
d_gene: -; j_gene: TRBJ2-5; v_gene: TRBV5-1; abundance: -; CDR3nt: TGCGCCAGCAGGCAGGTGAGGGAATCCCAAGAGACCCAGTACTTC; CDR3aa: CASRQVRESQETQYF
d_gene: -; j_gene: TRBJ1-1; v_gene: TRBV5-1; abundance: -; CDR3nt: TGCGCCAGCAGCTTAGGGGTCATGAACACTGAAGCTTTCTTT; CDR3aa: CASSLGVMNTEAFF
d_gene: TRBD2; j_gene: TRBJ2-3; v_gene: TRBV7-3; abundance: -; CDR3nt: TGTGCCAGCAGCTCTGGGACTAGCGCGGTTTCAGATACGCAGTATTTT; CDR3aa: CASSSGTSAVSDTQYF
d_gene: -; j_gene: TRBJ2-7; v_gene: TRBV28; abundance: -; CDR3nt: TGTGCCAGCAGACGGGGGACAGACTACGAGCAGTACTTC; CDR3aa: CASRRGTDYEQYF
d_gene: -; j_gene: TRBJ2-1; v_gene: TRBV10-2; abundance: few; CDR3nt: TGCGCCAGCAGGCGACGGGGGAGTTCCTACAATGAGCAGTTCTTC; CDR3aa: CASRRRGSSYNEQFF
d_gene: -; j_gene: TRBJ2-3; v_gene: TRBV4-1; abundance: -; CDR3nt: TGCGCCAGCAGCCAGCGTAGTGCAGATACGCAGTATTTT; CDR3aa: CASSQRSADTQYF
d_gene: TRBD2; j_gene: TRBJ2-1; v_gene: TRBV7-3; abundance: -; CDR3nt: TGTGCCAGCAGCATCGAACACTTGACTAGCGGGGACTACAATGAGCAGTTCTTC; CDR3aa: CASSIEHLTSGDYNEQFF
d_gene: -; j_gene: TRBJ1-1; v_gene: TRBV28; abundance: -; CDR3nt: TGTGCCAGCAGTTCACAGGGTCCCGGGACAGCTTTCTTT; CDR3aa: CASSSQGPGTAFF
d_gene: TRBD2; j_gene: TRBJ2-7; v_gene: TRBV4-3; abundance: few; CDR3nt: TGCGCCAGCAGCCCCGGACTAGCGGAAAGCTACGAGCAGTACTTC; CDR3aa: CASSPGLAESYEQYF
d_gene: -; j_gene: TRBJ1-5; v_gene: TRBV28; abundance: -; CDR3nt: TGTGCCAGCAGCAGCGGCAATCAGCCCCAGCATTTT; CDR3aa: CASSSGNQPQHF
d_gene: -; j_gene: TRBJ2-1; v_gene: TRBV11-3; abundance: -; CDR3nt: TGTGCCAGCAGCTATGACGGGTACAATGAGCAGTTCTTC; CDR3aa: CASSYDGYNEQFF
d_gene: -; j_gene: TRBJ2-7; v_gene: TRBV7-2; abundance: -; CDR3nt: TGTGCCAGCAGCTCCCGGGACTTGGGTGCCTACGAGCAGTACTTC; CDR3aa: CASSSRDLGAYEQYF
d_gene: TRBD1; j_gene: TRBJ2-7; v_gene: TRBV2; abundance: -; CDR3nt: TGTGCCAGCACCCCAGGGGGCCGGTACGAGCAGTACTTC; CDR3aa: CASTPGGRYEQYF
d_gene: -; j_gene: TRBJ1-5; v_gene: TRBV19; abundance: -; CDR3nt: TGTGCCAGTAGTGGCGGGAGCAATCAGCCCCAGCATTTT; CDR3aa: CASSGGSNQPQHF
d_gene: -; j_gene: TRBJ1-4; v_gene: TRBV18; abundance: -; CDR3nt: TGTGCCAGCTCACCCCTTCTTGCAACTAATGAAAAACTGTTTTTT; CDR3aa: CASSPLLATNEKLFF
d_gene: -; j_gene: TRBJ1-5; v_gene: TRBV5-6; abundance: -; CDR3nt: TGTGCCAGCAGCTTCGGGGGGCGCCCCGGTCAGCCCCAGCATTTT; CDR3aa: CASSFGGRPGQPQHF
d_gene: -; j_gene: TRBJ2-7; v_gene: TRBV11-2; abundance: -; CDR3nt: TGTGCCAGCAGCTTAGTCAGCGATTACGAGCAGTACTTC; CDR3aa: CASSLVSDYEQYF
d_gene: TRBD1; j_gene: TRBJ2-1; v_gene: TRBV30; abundance: -; CDR3nt: TGTGCCGCCCGGGACAGGAATGAGCAGTTCTTC; CDR3aa: CAARDRNEQFF
d_gene: TRBD1; j_gene: TRBJ2-7; v_gene: TRBV27; abundance: -; CDR3nt: TGTGCCAGCAGTTCGGGACAGGGCTACGAGCAGTACTTC; CDR3aa: CASSSGQGYEQYF
d_gene: -; j_gene: TRBJ1-1; v_gene: TRBV30; abundance: -; CDR3nt: TGTGCCTGGAGTAATGGAGAATTAAGCTCTGAAGCTTTCTTT; CDR3aa: CAWSNGELSSEAFF
d_gene: -; j_gene: TRBJ2-6; v_gene: TRBV5-1; abundance: -; CDR3nt: TGCGCCAGCACCCCTTCTGGGGCCAACGTCCTGACTTTC; CDR3aa: CASTPSGANVLTF
d_gene: TRBD1; j_gene: TRBJ1-4; v_gene: TRBV28; abundance: once; CDR3nt: TGTGCCAGCAGTGCCCCGGGACAGGGGACAACTAATGAAAAACTGTTTTTT; CDR3aa: CASSAPGQGTTNEKLFF
d_gene: TRBD1; j_gene: TRBJ1-4; v_gene: TRBV15; abundance: -; CDR3nt: TGTGCCACCAGCAGAGATCGACAGGGCGGAAAACTGTTTTTT; CDR3aa: CATSRDRQGGKLFF
d_gene: TRBD1; j_gene: TRBJ1-5; v_gene: TRBV30; abundance: -; CDR3nt: TGTGCCTGGGGACAGGGGCCCCCCAGCAATCAGCCCCAGCATTTT; CDR3aa: CAWGQGPPSNQPQHF
d_gene: -; j_gene: TRBJ2-5; v_gene: TRBV7-3; abundance: -; CDR3nt: TGTGCCAGCAGCCCTCTCCCGAGCGGGACCCAGTACTTC; CDR3aa: CASSPLPSGTQYF
d_gene: -; j_gene: TRBJ1-2; v_gene: TRBV4-3; abundance: once; CDR3nt: TGCGCCAGCAGCTCTCGGACATCTTCTAACTATGGCTACACCTTC; CDR3aa: CASSSRTSSNYGYTF
d_gene: -; j_gene: TRBJ2-1; v_gene: TRBV15; abundance: -; CDR3nt: TGTGCCACCAGCAATGGGAGAGGGAATGAGCAGTTCTTC; CDR3aa: CATSNGRGNEQFF
d_gene: -; j_gene: TRBJ2-7; v_gene: TRBV28; abundance: -; CDR3nt: TGTGCCAGCAGTCCTTGTAGCGCGGAGTACTTC; CDR3aa: CASSPCSAEYF
d_gene: TRBD2; j_gene: TRBJ2-5; v_gene: TRBV30; abundance: -; CDR3nt: TGTGCCTGCCAGCCAAGCGGGGGGGGGCCCCAGTACTTC; CDR3aa: CACQPSGGGPQYF